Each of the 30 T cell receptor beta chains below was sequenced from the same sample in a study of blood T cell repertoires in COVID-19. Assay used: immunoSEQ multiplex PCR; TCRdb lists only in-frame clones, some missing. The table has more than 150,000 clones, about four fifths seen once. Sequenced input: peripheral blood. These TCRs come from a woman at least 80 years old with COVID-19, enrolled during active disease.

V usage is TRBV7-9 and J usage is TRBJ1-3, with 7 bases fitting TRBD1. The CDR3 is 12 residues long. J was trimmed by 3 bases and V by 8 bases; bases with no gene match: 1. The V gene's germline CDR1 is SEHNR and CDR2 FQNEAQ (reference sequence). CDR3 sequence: CASGTDGNTIYF. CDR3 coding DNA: TGTGCCAGCGGGACAGATGGAAACACCATATATTTT. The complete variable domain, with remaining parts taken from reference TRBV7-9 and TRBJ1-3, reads DTGVSQNPRHKITKRGQNVTFRCDPISEHNRLYWYRQTLGQGPEFLTYFQNEAQLEKSRLLSDRFSAERPKGSFSTLEIQRTEQGDSAMYLCASGTDGNTIYFGEGSWLTVV.

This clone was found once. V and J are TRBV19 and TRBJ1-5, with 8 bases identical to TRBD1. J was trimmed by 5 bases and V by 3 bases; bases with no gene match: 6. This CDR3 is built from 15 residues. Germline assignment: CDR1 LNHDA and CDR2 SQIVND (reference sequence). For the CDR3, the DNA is TGTGCCAGTAGTATGGGACAGGCGCCTTATCAGCCCCAGCATTTT. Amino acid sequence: CASSMGQAPYQPQHF.

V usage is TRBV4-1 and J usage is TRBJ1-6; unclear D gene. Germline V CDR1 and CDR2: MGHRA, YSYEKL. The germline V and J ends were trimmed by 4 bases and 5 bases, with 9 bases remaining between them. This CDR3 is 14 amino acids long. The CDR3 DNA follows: TGCGCCAGCAGCCCCGGGTGGGATAATTCACCCCTCCACTTT. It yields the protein CASSPGWDNSPLHF.

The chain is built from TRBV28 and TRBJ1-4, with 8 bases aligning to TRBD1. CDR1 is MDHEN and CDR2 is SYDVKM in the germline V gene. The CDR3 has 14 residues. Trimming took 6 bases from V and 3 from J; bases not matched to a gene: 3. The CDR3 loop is CASSLTGANEKLFF. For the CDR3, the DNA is TGTGCCAGCAGCTTGACAGGGGCTAATGAAAAACTGTTTTTT.

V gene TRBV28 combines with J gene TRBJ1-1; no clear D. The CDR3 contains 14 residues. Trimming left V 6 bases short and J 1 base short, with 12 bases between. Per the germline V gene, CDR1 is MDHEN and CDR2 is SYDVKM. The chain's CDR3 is CASRVMTGNTEAFF. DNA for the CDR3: TGTGCCAGCAGGGTAATGACGGGGAACACTGAAGCTTTCTTT.

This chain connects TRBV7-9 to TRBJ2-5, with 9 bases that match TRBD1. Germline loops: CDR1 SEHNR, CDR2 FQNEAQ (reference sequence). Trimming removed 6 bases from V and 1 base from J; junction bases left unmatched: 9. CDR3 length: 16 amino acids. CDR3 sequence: CASSPTGGVGQETQYF. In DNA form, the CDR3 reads TGTGCCAGCAGTCCCACAGGGGGCGTGGGCCAAGAGACCCAGTACTTC.

CDR3: CASMRGQTTYNEQFF. CDR3 sequence (DNA): TGCGCCAGCATGCGGGGACAGACGACCTACAATGAGCAGTTCTTC. The J gene is TRBJ2-1, the V gene TRBV5-1; maybe TRBD1 (7 bases). There are 15 residues in the CDR3. V shed 6 bases and J shed 2 bases, with 15 bases lying between them. Germline lookup yields CDR1 SGHRS and CDR2 YFSETQ.

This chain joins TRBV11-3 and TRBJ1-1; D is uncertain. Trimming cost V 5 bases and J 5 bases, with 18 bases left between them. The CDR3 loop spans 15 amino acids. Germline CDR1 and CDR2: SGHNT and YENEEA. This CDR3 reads CASSLKRSSFTEAFF. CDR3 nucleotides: TGTGCCAGCAGCCTCAAACGGAGTAGCTTTACTGAAGCTTTCTTT.

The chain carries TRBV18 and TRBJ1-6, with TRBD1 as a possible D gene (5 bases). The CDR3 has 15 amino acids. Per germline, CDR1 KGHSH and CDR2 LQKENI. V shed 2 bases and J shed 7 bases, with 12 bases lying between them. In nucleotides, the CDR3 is TGTGCCAGCTCACCAACACAGGCCCAAAATTCACCCCTCCACTTT. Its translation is CASSPTQAQNSPLHF. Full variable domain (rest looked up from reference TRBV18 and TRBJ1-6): NAGVMQNPRHLVRRRGQEARLRCSPMKGHSHVYWYRQLPEEGLKFMVYLQKENIIDESGMPKERFSAEFPKEGPSILRIQQVVRGDSAAYFCASSPTQAQNSPLHFGNGTRLTVT.

CDR3 loop: CASTDGGHNEQFF. Here the CDR3 DNA reads TGTGCCAGTACGGACGGGGGACACAATGAGCAGTTCTTC. This chain connects TRBV19 to TRBJ2-1; possible D gene TRBD2, 6 bases. The germline CDR1 and CDR2 sequences are LNHDA and SQIVND (reference sequence). With 7 bases removed from V and 5 bases from J, the gap between germline ends came to 12 bases. This CDR3 is 13 amino acids long.

CDR3 in amino acids: CASSPQAGRYEQYF. The CDR3 nucleotides are TGTGCCAGTAGTCCTCAGGCGGGGCGCTACGAGCAGTACTTC. This chain links TRBV19 with TRBJ2-7, with a tentative D call TRBD2 (6 bases). The V and J ends lost 5 bases and 3 bases respectively, with 14 bases between them. The CDR3 is 14 amino acids. From germline, CDR1 is LNHDA and CDR2 SQIVND (reference sequence).

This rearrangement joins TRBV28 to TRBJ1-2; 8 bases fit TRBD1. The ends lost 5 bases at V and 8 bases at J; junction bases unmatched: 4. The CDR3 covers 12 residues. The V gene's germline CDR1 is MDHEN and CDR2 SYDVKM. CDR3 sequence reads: CASSLRQGGYTF. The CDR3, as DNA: TGTGCCAGCAGTCTACGACAGGGGGGCTACACCTTC.

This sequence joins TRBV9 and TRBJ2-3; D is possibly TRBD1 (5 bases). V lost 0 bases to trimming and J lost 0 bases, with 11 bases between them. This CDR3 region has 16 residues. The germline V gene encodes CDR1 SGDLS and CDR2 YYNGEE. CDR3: CASSVVGRQSTDTQYF. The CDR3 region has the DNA TGTGCCAGCAGCGTAGTTGGCCGACAGAGCACAGATACGCAGTATTTT.

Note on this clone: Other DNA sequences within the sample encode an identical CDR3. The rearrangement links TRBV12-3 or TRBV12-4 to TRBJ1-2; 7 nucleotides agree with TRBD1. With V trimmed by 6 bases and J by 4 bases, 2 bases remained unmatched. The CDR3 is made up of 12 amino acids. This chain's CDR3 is CASSRQGYGYTF. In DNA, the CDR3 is TGTGCCAGCAGCAGACAGGGCTATGGCTACACCTTC.

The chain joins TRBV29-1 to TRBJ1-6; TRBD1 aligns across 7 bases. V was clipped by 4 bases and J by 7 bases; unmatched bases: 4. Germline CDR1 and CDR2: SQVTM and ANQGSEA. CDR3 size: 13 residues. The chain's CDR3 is CSVGDSLNSPLHF. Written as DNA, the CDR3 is TGCAGCGTTGGGGACAGCCTGAATTCACCCCTCCACTTT.

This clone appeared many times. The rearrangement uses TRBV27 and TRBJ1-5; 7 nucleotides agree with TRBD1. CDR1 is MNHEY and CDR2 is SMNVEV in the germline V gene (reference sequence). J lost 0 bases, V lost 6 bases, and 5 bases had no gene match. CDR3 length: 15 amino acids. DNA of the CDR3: TGTGCCAGCAGGGACAGGAGGAATAGCAATCAGCCCCAGCATTTT. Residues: CASRDRRNSNQPQHF.

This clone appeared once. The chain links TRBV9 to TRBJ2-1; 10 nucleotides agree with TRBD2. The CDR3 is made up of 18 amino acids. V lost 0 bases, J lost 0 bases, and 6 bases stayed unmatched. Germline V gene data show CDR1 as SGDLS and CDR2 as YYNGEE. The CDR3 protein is CASSVEAGGPVSYNEQFF. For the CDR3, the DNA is TGTGCCAGCAGCGTAGAAGCGGGGGGGCCAGTCTCCTACAATGAGCAGTTCTTC.

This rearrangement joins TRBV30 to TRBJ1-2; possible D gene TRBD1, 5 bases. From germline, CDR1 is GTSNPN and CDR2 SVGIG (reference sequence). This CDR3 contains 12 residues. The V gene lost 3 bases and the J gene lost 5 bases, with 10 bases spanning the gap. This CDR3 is CAWSPGLYGYTF. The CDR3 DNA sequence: TGTGCCTGGAGCCCGGGACTGTATGGCTACACCTTC. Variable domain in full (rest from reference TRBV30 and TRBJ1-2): SQTIHQWPATLVQPVGSPLSLECTVEGTSNPNLYWYRQAAGRGLQLLFYSVGIGQISSEVPQNLSASRPQDRQFILSSKKLLLSDSGFYLCAWSPGLYGYTFGSGTRLTVV.

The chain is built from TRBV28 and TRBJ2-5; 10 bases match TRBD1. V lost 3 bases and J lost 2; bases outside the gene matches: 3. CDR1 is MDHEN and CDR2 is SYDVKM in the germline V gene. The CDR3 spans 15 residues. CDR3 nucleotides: TGTGCCAGCAGTTTGGGGACAGGGGTTCAAGAGACCCAGTACTTC. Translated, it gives CASSLGTGVQETQYF.

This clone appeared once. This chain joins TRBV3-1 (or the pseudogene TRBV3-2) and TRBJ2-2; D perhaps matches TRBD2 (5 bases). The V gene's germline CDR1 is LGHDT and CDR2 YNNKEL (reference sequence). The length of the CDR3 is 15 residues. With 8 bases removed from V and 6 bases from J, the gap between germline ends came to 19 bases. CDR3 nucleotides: TGTGCCAGCCGGCGAATCGGAGGCGATTCCGGGGAGCTGTTTTTT. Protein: CASRRIGGDSGELFF.

Written as DNA, the CDR3 is TGTGCCAGCAGTTACGTGACAGGTTCCCTTAACACTGAAGCTTTCTTT. It is translated as CASSYVTGSLNTEAFF. V and J are TRBV6-2 or TRBV6-3 and TRBJ1-1; a possible D gene is TRBD1 (6 bases). Germline V gene data show CDR1 as MNHEY and CDR2 as SVGEGT. CDR3 length equals 16 residues. V was shortened by 2 bases and J by 2 bases, with 15 bases between the two germline ends.

The DNA for the CDR3 is TGTGCCAGCTCACAAATAAGACAGGACCCGAATGGCTACACCTTC. Protein sequence: CASSQIRQDPNGYTF. The rearrangement uses TRBV18 and TRBJ1-2; tentatively, D is TRBD1 (6 bases). V dropped 4 bases and J dropped 6 bases, with 18 bases sitting between them. In germline, CDR1 is KGHSH, CDR2 LQKENI. CDR3 length: 15 amino acids.

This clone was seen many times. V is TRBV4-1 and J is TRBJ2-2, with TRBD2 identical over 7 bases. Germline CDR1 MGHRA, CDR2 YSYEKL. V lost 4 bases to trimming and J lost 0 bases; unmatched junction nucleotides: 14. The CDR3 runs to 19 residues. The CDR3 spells CASSRYTPEGGANTGELFF. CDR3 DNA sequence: TGCGCCAGCAGCCGGTACACTCCAGAGGGAGGGGCGAACACCGGGGAGCTGTTTTTT.

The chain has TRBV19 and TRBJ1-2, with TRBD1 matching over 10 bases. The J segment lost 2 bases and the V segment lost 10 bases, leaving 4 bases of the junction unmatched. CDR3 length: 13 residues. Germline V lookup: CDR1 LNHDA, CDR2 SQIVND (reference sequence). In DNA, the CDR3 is TGTGCCACCTGGACAGGGGGAAACTATGGCTACACCTTC. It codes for CATWTGGNYGYTF.

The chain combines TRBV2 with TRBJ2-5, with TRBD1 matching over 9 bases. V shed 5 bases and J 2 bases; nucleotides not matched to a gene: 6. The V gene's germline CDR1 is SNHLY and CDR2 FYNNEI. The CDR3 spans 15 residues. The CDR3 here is CASSWDRERQETQYF. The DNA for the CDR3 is TGTGCCAGCAGTTGGGACAGGGAAAGGCAAGAGACCCAGTACTTC.

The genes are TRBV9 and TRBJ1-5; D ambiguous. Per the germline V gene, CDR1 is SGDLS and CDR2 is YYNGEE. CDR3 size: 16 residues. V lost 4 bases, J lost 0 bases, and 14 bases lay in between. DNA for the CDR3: TGTGCCAGCAGCCCCGGGATCGCTTATAGCAATCAGCCCCAGCATTTT. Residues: CASSPGIAYSNQPQHF.

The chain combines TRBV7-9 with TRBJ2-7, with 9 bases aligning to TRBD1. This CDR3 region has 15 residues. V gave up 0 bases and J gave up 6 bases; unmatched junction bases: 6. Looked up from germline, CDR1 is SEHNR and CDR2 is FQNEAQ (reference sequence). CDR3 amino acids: CASSLAGQGPVEQYF. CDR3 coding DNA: TGTGCCAGCAGCTTAGCCGGACAGGGGCCTGTCGAGCAGTACTTC.

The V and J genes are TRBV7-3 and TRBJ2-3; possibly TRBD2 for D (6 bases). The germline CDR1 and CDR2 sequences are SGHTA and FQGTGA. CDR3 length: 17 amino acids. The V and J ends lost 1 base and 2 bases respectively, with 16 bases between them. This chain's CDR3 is CASSLRMGGRDTDTQYF. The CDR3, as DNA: TGTGCCAGCAGCTTAAGAATGGGGGGAAGGGACACAGATACGCAGTATTTT.

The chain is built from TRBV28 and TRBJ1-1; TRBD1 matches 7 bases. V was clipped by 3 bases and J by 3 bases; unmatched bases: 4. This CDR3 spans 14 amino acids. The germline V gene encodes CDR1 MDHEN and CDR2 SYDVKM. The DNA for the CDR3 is TGTGCCAGCAGTTTCGGCAGGGGGTACACTGAAGCTTTCTTT. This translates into CASSFGRGYTEAFF.

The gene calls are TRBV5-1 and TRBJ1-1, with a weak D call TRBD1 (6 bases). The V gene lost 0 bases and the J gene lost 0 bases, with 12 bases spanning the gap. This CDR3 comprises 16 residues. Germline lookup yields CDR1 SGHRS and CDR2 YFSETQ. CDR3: CASSLGAGDMNTEAFF. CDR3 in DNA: TGCGCCAGCAGCTTGGGGGCAGGGGACATGAACACTGAAGCTTTCTTT.